This TCR beta chain was retrieved from a study of control samples from healthy donors and cancer patients. The CDR3 covers 13 residues. Per the germline V gene, CDR1 is SQVTM and CDR2 is ANQGSEA. V was pared by 3 bases and J by 8 bases, with 13 bases between. The data were produced by immunoSEQ multiplex PCR, yet TCRdb's version contains in-frame clones alone and is incomplete. This table holds around 140,000 clones, roughly nine tenths found once. The rearrangement links TRBV29-1 to TRBJ1-4; TRBD1 might be the D (5 bases). The sequenced material came from PBMCs. The receptor was derived from a man in his fifties or sixties with head and neck cancer. The CDR3 protein is CSVEGGTREKLFF. The CDR3 bases are TGCAGCGTTGAGGGGGGGACGCGAGAAAAACTGTTTTTT.